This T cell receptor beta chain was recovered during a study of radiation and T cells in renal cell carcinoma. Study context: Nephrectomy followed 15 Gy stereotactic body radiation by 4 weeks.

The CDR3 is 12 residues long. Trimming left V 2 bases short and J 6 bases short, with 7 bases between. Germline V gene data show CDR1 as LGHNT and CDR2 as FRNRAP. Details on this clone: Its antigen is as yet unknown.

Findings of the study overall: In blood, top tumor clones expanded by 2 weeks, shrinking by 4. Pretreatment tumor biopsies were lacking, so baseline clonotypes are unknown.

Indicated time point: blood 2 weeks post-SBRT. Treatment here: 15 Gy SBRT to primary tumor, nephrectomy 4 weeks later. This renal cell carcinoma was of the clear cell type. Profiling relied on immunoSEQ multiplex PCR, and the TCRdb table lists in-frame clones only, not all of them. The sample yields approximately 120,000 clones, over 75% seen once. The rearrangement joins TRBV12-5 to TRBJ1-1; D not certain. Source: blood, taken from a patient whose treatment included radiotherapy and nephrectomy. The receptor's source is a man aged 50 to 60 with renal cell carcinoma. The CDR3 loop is CASGLSTAEAFF. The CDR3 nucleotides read TGTGCTAGTGGTTTGAGTACAGCTGAAGCTTTCTTT.